This TCR beta chain was recovered during a study of blood T cell repertoires in COVID-19. Across the study: From T cells, B-cell-depleted T cells, or PBMCs came the material, which was cDNA or gDNA.

Sequencing was performed with immunoSEQ multiplex PCR; in TCRdb, only in-frame clones are kept and a portion is missing. The sample comprises around 110,000 clones, less than 85% of which are singletons, and approximately 2.1% rests with the top ten. V dropped 1 base and J dropped 5; count of bases not matched to a gene: 6. CDR1 is LNHDA and CDR2 is SQIVND in the germline V gene (reference sequence). The CDR3 loop spans 15 amino acids. This chain uses TRBV19 with TRBJ1-1, with 8 positions matching TRBD1. The clonotype comes from a man aged 25 to 40 with acute or convalescent COVID-19. The sequencing input was peripheral blood. The CDR3 region is CASSIGTGRRTEAFF. The CDR3 DNA follows: TGTGCCAGTAGTATAGGGACAGGGAGGCGGACTGAAGCTTTCTTT.